The 29 T cell receptor beta chains below were found in one sample sequenced in a study of shared clonotypes between healthy human individuals. CD45RO-negative, CCR7-positively selected cells formed the naive CD8 fraction, excluding terminally differentiated effector memory CD45RA+ cells. Produced via immunoSEQ multiplex PCR; TCRdb's table is partial and in-frame only. The data show hundreds of thousands of clones, 90% to 95% seen once. Specimen: naive CD8+ T cells sorted from blood. These receptors came from a man aged 30-40 years in good health.

V and J are TRBV2 and TRBJ1-1; maybe TRBD1 (6 bases). Germline lookup yields CDR1 SNHLY and CDR2 FYNNEI. The V gene lost 8 bases and the J gene lost 7 bases, with 8 bases spanning the gap. The CDR3 is 10 residues long. The CDR3 sequence: CASGGREAFF. DNA of the CDR3: TGTGCCAGCGGGGGGCGTGAAGCTTTCTTT.

The chain uses TRBV6-1 and TRBJ2-1; 9 bases align to TRBD1. Germline loops: CDR1 MNHNS, CDR2 SASEGT. Trimming removed 3 bases from V and 3 bases from J; junction bases left unmatched: 6. The CDR3 loop spans 16 amino acids. In DNA form, the CDR3 reads TGTGCCAGCAGTGATTCGGGGACAGGGAACTACAATGAGCAGTTCTTC. Amino acid sequence: CASSDSGTGNYNEQFF.

The count of this clone is one. The V gene is TRBV11-3, the J gene TRBJ2-3, with D maybe TRBD2 (5 bases). The CDR3 extends over 13 amino acids. Germline loops: CDR1 SGHNT, CDR2 YENEEA. Trimming removed 3 bases at V and 4 bases at J, with 8 bases between. CDR3 protein: CASSFTRADTQYF. The CDR3 DNA reads as TGTGCCAGCAGCTTTACGAGGGCAGATACGCAGTATTTT. Based on the CDR3 plus reference TRBV11-3 and TRBJ2-3, the full variable domain is EAGVVQSPRYKIIEKKQPVAFWCNPISGHNTLYWYLQNLGQGPELLIRYENEEAVDDSQLPKDRFSAERLKGVDSTLKIQPAELGDSAVYLCASSFTRADTQYFGPGTRLTVL.

This clone was detected only once. The chain couples TRBV4-2 to TRBJ2-1, with a possible D match to TRBD2 (5 bases). The V end lost 1 base, the J end lost 2 bases, and 12 bases lay between the germline ends. This CDR3 comprises 16 residues. Germline CDR1 reads LGHNA; CDR2 reads YNFKEQ. The CDR3 DNA reads TGTGCCAGCAGCCAAGCGGTTCTAGCCCCCTACAATGAGCAGTTCTTC. Translation gives CASSQAVLAPYNEQFF.

The rearrangement links TRBV7-6 to TRBJ1-4; TRBD1 is a possible D gene (5 bases). CDR3 length: 13 amino acids. Germline V lookup: CDR1 SGHVS, CDR2 FNYEAQ. V was shortened by 7 bases and J by 6 bases, with 12 bases between the two germline ends. Here the CDR3 reads CASKPRADEKLFF. Written as DNA, the CDR3 is TGTGCCAGCAAACCCAGGGCCGATGAAAAACTGTTTTTT.

The sample holds one count of this clone. This chain joins TRBV2 and TRBJ2-2; the D call may be TRBD1 or TRBD2 (5 bases each). Trimming left V 8 bases short and J 1 base short, with 14 bases between. The germline V gene encodes CDR1 SNHLY and CDR2 FYNNEI. The CDR3 spans 15 residues. For the CDR3, the DNA is TGTGCCAGCGAGGACCGGGGCAGGAACACCGGGGAGCTGTTTTTT. Its protein is CASEDRGRNTGELFF.

The chain employs TRBV6-1 and TRBJ2-7, with 7 bases fitting TRBD1. V trimming: 8 bases; J trimming: 2 bases; junction bases outside the gene matches: 6. This CDR3 spans 13 amino acids. Germline V gene sequence: CDR1 MNHNS, CDR2 SASEGT. The CDR3 spells CASHDRVAYEQYF. The CDR3, as DNA: TGTGCCAGCCATGACAGGGTAGCCTACGAGCAGTACTTC.

The chain links TRBV7-9 to TRBJ2-7, with D hard to call. Germline V gene sequence: CDR1 SEHNR, CDR2 FQNEAQ (reference sequence). Trimming left V 7 bases short and J 5 bases short, with 18 bases between. The CDR3 has 14 amino acids. The CDR3 loop is CASTPVGLLDEQYF. CDR3 bases: TGTGCCAGCACCCCGGTAGGCCTCTTGGACGAGCAGTACTTC.

V usage is TRBV9 and J usage is TRBJ2-2; TRBD2 matches at 9 bases. Germline trimming cut 2 bases from V and 6 bases from J; bases unmatched to any gene: 11. CDR1 SGDLS and CDR2 YYNGEE come from the germline V gene. This CDR3 has 17 residues. This CDR3 reads CASSVSRVAGDSGELFF. DNA of the CDR3: TGTGCCAGCAGCGTCTCCCGGGTAGCGGGGGATTCCGGGGAGCTGTTTTTT.

The chain employs TRBV10-1 and TRBJ2-7; maybe TRBD2 (6 bases). V dropped 5 bases and J dropped 7 bases, with 15 bases sitting between them. This CDR3 is 13 amino acids long. The germline V gene has CDR1 WNHNN and CDR2 SYGVQD (reference sequence). CDR3 bases: TGCGCCAGCAGTTCGGGGGATCTGAGTGAGCAGTACTTC. Its translation is CASSSGDLSEQYF.

This clone was observed a few times. This chain joins TRBV4-1 and TRBJ2-7; 9 bases match TRBD2. Trimming cost V 1 base and J 2 bases; bases outside gene matches: 15. The CDR3 spans 19 residues. Germline values: CDR1 MGHRA, CDR2 YSYEKL. CDR3 amino acids: CASSQGTGLALGATYEQYF. DNA for the CDR3: TGCGCCAGCAGCCAAGGTACGGGACTAGCTTTAGGGGCGACCTACGAGCAGTACTTC.

V is TRBV2 and J is TRBJ2-7, with D unresolved. The CDR3 sequence is 12 residues long. Germline loops: CDR1 SNHLY, CDR2 FYNNEI. V shed 8 bases and J shed 3 bases, with 11 bases lying between them. CDR3 in DNA: TGTGCCAGCGGACGGATTAACTACGAGCAGTACTTC. This translates into CASGRINYEQYF.

The rearrangement uses TRBV7-9 and TRBJ1-1, with D maybe TRBD1 (6 bases). V lost 1 base to trimming and J lost 0 bases, with 21 bases between them. The CDR3 totals 19 residues. Germline V gene lookup returns CDR1 SEHNR and CDR2 FQNEAQ (reference sequence). As DNA, the CDR3 is TGTGCCAGCAGCTTAGGAAGTTTAGGGACACCAGGGATGAACACTGAAGCTTTCTTT. Protein product: CASSLGSLGTPGMNTEAFF.

The rearrangement links TRBV6-1 to TRBJ2-1; either TRBD1 or TRBD2 may fit D (7 bases each). This CDR3 has 15 amino acids. V gave up 4 bases and J gave up 8 bases, with 18 bases separating them. Germline loops: CDR1 MNHNS, CDR2 SASEGT. This CDR3 is CASSGRGRGQDEQFF. For the CDR3, the DNA is TGTGCCAGCAGTGGCCGGGGGAGGGGGCAGGATGAGCAGTTCTTC.

J is TRBJ2-5 and V is TRBV25-1; D gene uncertain. The CDR3 has 13 residues. Germline-derived CDR1 and CDR2 are MGHDK and SYGVNS. Between the trimmed V and J ends, which lost 6 bases and 0 bases, there was a span of 8 bases. CDR3 in amino acids: CASSAENQETQYF. CDR3 in DNA: TGTGCCAGCAGCGCGGAGAACCAAGAGACCCAGTACTTC.

This clone was counted a single time. The chain employs TRBV9 and TRBJ2-1; 7 bases match TRBD2. In germline, CDR1 is SGDLS, CDR2 YYNGEE. J gave up 1 base and V 0 bases, and 10 bases lay outside the gene matches. The CDR3 runs to 18 residues. CDR3 protein: CASSVAGAGVGSYNEQFF. In DNA form, the CDR3 reads TGTGCCAGCAGCGTAGCTGGGGCGGGAGTTGGTTCCTACAATGAGCAGTTCTTC. Full variable domain (rest looked up from reference TRBV9 and TRBJ2-1): DSGVTQTPKHLITATGQRVTLRCSPRSGDLSVYWYQQSLDQGLQFLIQYYNGEERAKGNILERFSAQQFPDLHSELNLSSLELGDSALYFCASSVAGAGVGSYNEQFFGPGTRLTVL.

The V and J genes are TRBV28 and TRBJ2-1; D perhaps matches TRBD2 (5 bases). Deletions cut 5 bases from V and 4 bases from J, with 12 bases between. The CDR3 totals 14 residues. Germline V gene data show CDR1 as MDHEN and CDR2 as SYDVKM. The CDR3 bases are TGTGCCAGCAGTGGCGGAGCGGTATACAATGAGCAGTTCTTC. Translation gives CASSGGAVYNEQFF.

V gene TRBV7-2 combines with J gene TRBJ2-1; 11 positions match TRBD2. Germline CDR1 SGHTA, CDR2 FQGNSA. The CDR3 runs to 19 residues. J gave up 3 bases and V 3 bases, and 13 bases lay outside the gene matches. CDR3 loop: CASSLEGAGGLADYNEQFF. The CDR3 DNA reads as TGTGCCAGCAGCTTGGAGGGGGCAGGGGGACTAGCGGACTACAATGAGCAGTTCTTC.

CDR3 sequence reads: CASSLGAFTDTQYF. The CDR3 nucleotides are TGTGCCAGCAGTTTAGGGGCTTTCACAGATACGCAGTATTTT. This rearrangement joins TRBV27 to TRBJ2-3; D is perhaps TRBD1 (5 bases). Trimming left V 2 bases short and J 2 bases short, with 8 bases between. Germline CDR1 and CDR2: MNHEY and SMNVEV (reference sequence). The CDR3 has 14 residues.

V gene TRBV4-1 combines with J gene TRBJ1-1; tentatively, D is TRBD1 (5 bases). The CDR3 runs 13 residues. CDR1 and CDR2 from the germline V gene are MGHRA and YSYEKL. V shed 5 bases and J shed 7 bases, with 14 bases lying between them. The CDR3 region has the DNA TGCGCCAGCAGCGGGACGGGTACGGGTGAAGCTTTCTTT. Its translation is CASSGTGTGEAFF.

This chain joins TRBV6-4 and TRBJ2-2, with D unresolved. CDR1 and CDR2 from the germline V gene are MRHNA and SNTAGT. V dropped 1 base and J dropped 4 bases, with 4 bases sitting between them. CDR3 length: 13 amino acids. CDR3 loop: CASSDLATGELFF. The CDR3 nucleotides read TGTGCCAGCAGTGACTTAGCCACCGGGGAGCTGTTTTTT.

V gene TRBV5-4 combines with J gene TRBJ2-1, with D possibly TRBD1 on 6 matching bases. The CDR3 has 14 amino acids. Germline lookup yields CDR1 SGHNT and CDR2 YYREEE (reference sequence). V was shortened by 2 bases and J by 8 bases, with 14 bases between the two germline ends. CDR3 sequence reads: CASSLQGRLDEQFF. In DNA form, the CDR3 reads TGTGCCAGCAGCTTACAGGGTAGGCTGGATGAGCAGTTCTTC.

This chain connects TRBV4-1 to TRBJ2-1, with 8 nucleotides matching TRBD1. This CDR3 region has 15 residues. J gave up 3 bases and V 4 bases, and 5 bases lay outside the gene matches. Germline lookup yields CDR1 MGHRA and CDR2 YSYEKL. The CDR3 coding sequence is TGCGCCAGCAGCCTCAGGGGGCAAAACTACAATGAGCAGTTCTTC. Amino acids: CASSLRGQNYNEQFF.

The V gene is TRBV19, the J gene TRBJ1-4, with a possible D match to TRBD1 (5 bases). The CDR3 totals 15 residues. From germline, CDR1 is LNHDA and CDR2 SQIVND (reference sequence). Trimming removed 4 bases from V and 3 bases from J, with 12 bases in between. The CDR3 sequence: CASSNRDGANEKLFF. CDR3 bases: TGTGCCAGTAGTAACCGGGACGGCGCTAATGAAAAACTGTTTTTT.

This clone was seen only once. This rearrangement joins TRBV2 to TRBJ1-2, with unresolved D. This CDR3 has 12 amino acids. V was shortened by 4 bases and J by 8 bases, with 11 bases between the two germline ends. Germline CDR1 and CDR2: SNHLY and FYNNEI. The DNA for the CDR3 is TGTGCCAGCAGTGGTGCCAACAAGGGCTACACCTTC. Amino acid sequence: CASSGANKGYTF. The full variable domain, rest sourced from reference TRBV2 and TRBJ1-2, is EPEVTQTPSHQVTQMGQEVILRCVPISNHLYFYWYRQILGQKVEFLVSFYNNEISEKSEIFDDQFSVERPDGSNFTLKIRSTKLEDSAMYFCASSGANKGYTFGSGTRLTVV.

The chain is built from TRBV4-3 and TRBJ2-7; TRBD2 matches at 14 bases. The CDR3 is 17 residues long. Germline-derived CDR1 and CDR2 are LGHNA and YSLEER. V shed 4 bases, J shed 3 bases, and the junction held 8 bases outside the gene matches. The CDR3 here is CASSPGTSGSRYYEQYF. The CDR3, as DNA: TGCGCCAGCAGCCCGGGGACTAGCGGGAGTCGGTACTACGAGCAGTACTTC.

A remark on this clone: The same CDR3 arises from other DNA sequences in this sample as well. The chain links TRBV27 to TRBJ2-7; D is unclear. Germline V CDR1 and CDR2: MNHEY, SMNVEV (reference sequence). V was clipped by 2 bases and J by 0 bases, with 8 bases between them. The CDR3 is 14 amino acids. CDR3 sequence reads: CASSLGLGSYEQYF. CDR3 bases: TGTGCCAGCAGTTTAGGCCTCGGCTCCTACGAGCAGTACTTC.

In regard to this clone: The sample has other DNA sequences that encode this CDR3 too. The V call is TRBV5-6, the J call TRBJ2-2, with D hard to call. Germline CDR1 reads SGHDT; CDR2 reads YYEEEE. This CDR3 has 14 amino acids. V lost 0 bases and J lost 2, with 5 bases in between. The CDR3 nucleotides are TGTGCCAGCAGCTTGGTAGAAAACACCGGGGAGCTGTTTTTT. The encoded protein is CASSLVENTGELFF.

The genes are TRBV15 and TRBJ2-2, with D unresolved. V shed 6 bases and J shed 3 bases, with 5 bases lying between them. Germline CDR1 reads LNHNV; CDR2 reads YYDKDF (reference sequence). This CDR3 has 12 amino acids. The CDR3 region is CATRIDTGELFF. The CDR3 bases are TGTGCCACCAGGATTGACACCGGGGAGCTGTTTTTT.